The T cell receptor beta chain described here comes from a study of T cell repertoires in cytomegalovirus infection. Germline V gene data show CDR1 as SGHAT and CDR2 as FQDESV (reference sequence). This CDR3 is 18 amino acids long. The ends lost 1 base at V and 3 bases at J; junction bases unmatched: 6. TCRdb re-derived calls from the reads in MiXCR, one entry per CDR3 protein. The sample lists roughly 310,000 distinct CDR3 sequences; 17% were seen once. This clonotype was picked up a small number of times. The TCR was taken from a human donor in good health (CMV status not recorded). Some clones in this sample may be carry-over from other donors' samples. Sequenced material: PBMCs. The chain links TRBV11-1 to TRBJ2-1, with 13 bases aligning to TRBD2. The CDR3 reads CASSLGGGLAGRYNEQFF. In nucleotides, the CDR3 is TGTGCCAGCAGCTTAGGGGGGGGACTAGCGGGGCGCTACAATGAGCAGTTCTTC. Full variable domain (missing parts from reference TRBV11-1 and TRBJ2-1): EAEVAQSPRYKITEKSQAVAFWCDPISGHATLYWYRQILGQGPELLVQFQDESVVDDSQLPKDRFSAERLKGVDSTLKIQPAELGDSAMYLCASSLGGGLAGRYNEQFFGPGTRLTVL.